One and the same sample provided the 18 T cell receptor beta chains below, sequenced in a study of cytotoxic CD8 clonotypes in ibrutinib-treated CLL. Repertoires were generated with immunoSEQ multiplex PCR, while TCRdb's copy carries only in-frame clones and drops some. This table holds 250,000 to 350,000 clones, about 72% found once. The source material was PBMCs, sampled at disease progression, from a patient treated with ibrutinib. All receptors come from a human donor with chronic lymphocytic leukemia.

The gene calls are TRBV5-8 and TRBJ2-7; D may be TRBD1 (5 bases). Per the germline V gene, CDR1 is SGHTS and CDR2 is YDEGEE. Trimming took off 4 bases at V and 6 bases at J, with 11 bases between the two ends. This CDR3 contains 12 residues. The CDR3 loop is CASSPPGSEQYF. The DNA of the CDR3 is TGTGCCAGCAGCCCTCCAGGGTCCGAGCAGTACTTC.

As for this clone: Relative to the germline gene, one junction end is altered; a read error may explain this. The rearrangement joins TRBV28 to TRBJ1-2; a weak D match, TRBD1 (6 bases). Germline V gene sequence: CDR1 MDHEN, CDR2 SYDVKM. The CDR3 sequence is 12 residues long. The CDR3 nucleotides are TGTGCCAGCACCCATAAGGGGGAGCCGCCTGGCTTC. Its protein is CASTHKGEPPGF.

The chain links TRBV5-1 to TRBJ1-1, with TRBD1 matching 8 bases. CDR3 length: 16 residues. The germline V gene has CDR1 SGHRS and CDR2 YFSETQ. J lost 1 base, V lost 4 bases, and 9 bases had no gene match. The CDR3 sequence: CASSRRTGLGNTEAFF. CDR3 nucleotides: TGCGCCAGCAGCAGGCGGACAGGGTTGGGGAACACTGAAGCTTTCTTT. Using reference TRBV5-1 and TRBJ1-1 for the parts outside the CDR3, the full variable domain is KAGVTQTPRYLIKTRGQQVTLSCSPISGHRSVSWYQQTPGQGLQFLFEYFSETQRNKGNFPGRFSGRQFSNSRSEMNVSTLELGDSALYLCASSRRTGLGNTEAFFGQGTRLTVV.

This clone was counted once. The chain has TRBV13 and TRBJ2-2; 9 bases are shared with TRBD2. This CDR3 has 18 amino acids. Germline CDR1 and CDR2: PRHDT and FYEKMQ (reference sequence). Trimming at V came to 6 bases and at J to 1 base, leaving 12 bases not matched to a gene. CDR3 bases: TGTGCCAGCAGTTACTTATATTCGACTAGCGGGAACACCGGGGAGCTGTTTTTT. It is translated as CASSYLYSTSGNTGELFF.

This clone was recorded a few times. This chain uses TRBV25-1 with TRBJ1-4; no definite D call. Germline lookup yields CDR1 MGHDK and CDR2 SYGVNS. The CDR3 is made up of 12 amino acids. Trimming shortened V by 3 bases and J by 7 bases, and 6 bases separated the two germline ends. The CDR3 sequence is CASSDGREKLFF. The CDR3 DNA sequence: TGTGCCAGCAGTGATGGACGTGAAAAACTGTTTTTT.

This clone was detected a few times. The chain is built from TRBV10-1 and TRBJ1-5; no clear D gene. V lost 4 bases and J 7 bases, leaving 20 bases between the germline ends. The germline V gene has CDR1 WNHNN and CDR2 SYGVQD (reference sequence). The CDR3 extends over 16 amino acids. Here the CDR3 DNA reads TGCGCCAGCAGTGGACGTCGAGGCAGAACACACCAGCCCCAGCATTTT. Its protein is CASSGRRGRTHQPQHF.

The chain carries TRBV18 and TRBJ1-2, with TRBD1 matching over 8 bases. V shed 4 bases and J 8 bases; nucleotides not matched to a gene: 6. This CDR3 spans 13 amino acids. Germline V gives CDR1 KGHSH, CDR2 LQKENI. CDR3 nucleotides: TGTGCCAGCTCACTCCGGGACAGGTGGGGCTACACCTTC. It encodes CASSLRDRWGYTF.

This clone was seen a handful of times. The rearrangement joins TRBV7-2 to TRBJ2-2; D ambiguous. Germline values: CDR1 SGHTA, CDR2 FQGNSA. The CDR3 is 15 residues long. V was shortened by 1 base and J by 1 base, with 7 bases between the two germline ends. The CDR3 region has the DNA TGTGCCAGCAGCTTAGACGGCGGGAACACCGGGGAGCTGTTTTTT. As protein: CASSLDGGNTGELFF.

The V and J genes are TRBV25-1 and TRBJ1-5; D is uncertain. Trimming shortened V by 3 bases and J by 2 bases, and 17 bases separated the two germline ends. Germline V gene sequence: CDR1 MGHDK, CDR2 SYGVNS. The length of the CDR3 is 17 residues. CDR3 protein: CASSEYDKGNGNQPQHF. DNA for the CDR3: TGTGCCAGCAGTGAGTACGACAAAGGGAATGGCAATCAGCCCCAGCATTTT.

Only one count was recorded for this clone. The chain has TRBV7-9 and TRBJ1-4, with a possible D match to TRBD1 (5 bases). The ends were cut back, 3 bases at V and 10 bases at J, with 9 bases in the middle. This CDR3 comprises 12 residues. In germline, CDR1 is SEHNR, CDR2 FQNEAQ (reference sequence). The CDR3 region is CASSLGEGKLFF. The CDR3 DNA is TGTGCCAGCAGCTTGGGGGAGGGAAAACTGTTTTTT.

The chain has TRBV5-1 and TRBJ2-1; TRBD2 matches 8 bases. The CDR3 contains 17 residues. J lost 7 bases, V lost 0 bases, and 12 bases had no gene match. From germline, CDR1 is SGHRS and CDR2 YFSETQ. The CDR3 sequence: CASSLAGSGGPNNEQFF. The CDR3 region has the DNA TGCGCCAGCAGCTTGGCCGGATCGGGGGGGCCGAATAATGAGCAGTTCTTC. Variable domain in full (rest from reference TRBV5-1 and TRBJ2-1): KAGVTQTPRYLIKTRGQQVTLSCSPISGHRSVSWYQQTPGQGLQFLFEYFSETQRNKGNFPGRFSGRQFSNSRSEMNVSTLELGDSALYLCASSLAGSGGPNNEQFFGPGTRLTVL.

The genes are TRBV10-1 and TRBJ2-7; D unclear. The germline V and J ends were trimmed by 8 bases and 3 bases, with 11 bases remaining between them. CDR1 and CDR2 (germline): WNHNN, SYGVQD (reference sequence). This CDR3 has 12 amino acids. CDR3 sequence reads: CASPEMGYEQYF. For the CDR3, the DNA is TGCGCCAGCCCCGAGATGGGCTACGAGCAGTACTTC.

The chain is built from TRBV9 and TRBJ1-5; tentative D call: TRBD1 (6 bases). Germline V lookup: CDR1 SGDLS, CDR2 YYNGEE. The CDR3 is 14 amino acids. Trimming took 3 bases from V and 3 from J, leaving 10 bases between them. DNA of the CDR3: TGTGCCAGCAGCGCCGGACAGTTCAATCAGCCCCAGCATTTT. This translates into CASSAGQFNQPQHF.

This clone was counted many times. The junction departs from the called germline gene at one end, perhaps through a read error. The rearrangement uses TRBV6-1 and TRBJ2-7, with TRBD1 matching over 8 bases. The CDR3 is 11 residues long. Germline values: CDR1 MNHNS, CDR2 SASEGT. The CDR3 bases are TGTGCCAGCAGTGAAGCGGACAGGGAGGACTTC. Translated: CASSEADREDF.

This clone occurred once. Other DNA sequences in this sample translate to the same CDR3. In DNA, the CDR3 is TGCAGCGTGGGTCAGGGAAGCTATGGCTACACCTTC. Protein: CSVGQGSYGYTF. V is TRBV29-1 and J is TRBJ1-2; D might be TRBD1 (5 bases). The CDR3 totals 12 residues. The germline V gene encodes CDR1 SQVTM and CDR2 ANQGSEA. V gave up 6 bases and J gave up 4 bases, with 12 bases separating them.

The V and J genes are TRBV7-2 and TRBJ2-7; D perhaps matches TRBD2 (5 bases). CDR3 size: 12 residues. In germline, CDR1 is SGHTA, CDR2 FQGNSA. The V end lost 3 bases, the J end lost 4 bases, and 7 bases lay between the germline ends. CDR3 nucleotides: TGTGCCAGCAGCTTTTCGGGATACGAGCAGTACTTC. It is translated as CASSFSGYEQYF.

The V call is TRBV28, the J call TRBJ1-2; D not resolved. Germline CDR1 and CDR2: MDHEN and SYDVKM. The CDR3 has 14 amino acids. V lost 3 bases and J lost 4, with 12 bases in between. This chain's CDR3 is CASSFRALSYGYTF. As DNA, the CDR3 is TGTGCCAGCAGTTTCCGGGCACTGTCCTATGGCTACACCTTC.

This chain uses TRBV6-6 with TRBJ2-7; tentative D call: TRBD2 (6 bases). Trimming shortened V by 6 bases and J by 3 bases, and 9 bases separated the two germline ends. CDR1 and CDR2 (germline): MNHNY, SVGAGI (reference sequence). The CDR3 loop spans 12 amino acids. The CDR3 protein is CASSLGLYEQYF. The CDR3 DNA is TGTGCCAGCAGCTTGGGACTCTACGAGCAGTACTTC.